The 20 T cell receptor beta chains below were found in one sample sequenced in a study of post-analysis software for immune sequencing data. The antigens for these receptors are not known. Study-level results: Relative to controls, patients had several TRBV segments at higher frequency, with TRBV5-6, TRBV5-1 and TRBV20-1 among these.

TCR beta cDNA libraries had unique molecular identifiers. MiXCR, run by TCRdb on the PCR reads, gives a single entry per CDR3 protein. Among roughly 700,000 distinct CDR3 sequences listed, around 27% were seen once. Sample: blood. The receptors were gathered from a girl between 10 and 17 years old with multiple sclerosis.

This clonotype was counted many times. The chain has TRBV7-2 and TRBJ2-7, with D perhaps assigned TRBD1 or TRBD2 (5 bases each). The CDR3 contains 14 residues. Between the trimmed V and J ends, which lost 1 base and 5 bases, there was a span of 12 bases. Germline V gene sequence: CDR1 SGHTA, CDR2 FQGNSA. In DNA, the CDR3 is TGTGCCAGCAGCTTAGTGGGGGATTTGCACGAGCAGTACTTC. It codes for CASSLVGDLHEQYF.

This clonotype turned up a few times. The V and J genes are TRBV12-3 or TRBV12-4 and TRBJ2-7; 7 bases align to TRBD1. The CDR3 runs to 14 residues. Trimming removed 5 bases from V and 3 bases from J; junction bases left unmatched: 7. The CDR3 bases are TGTGCCAGCAGTCGAGGGACAGCCTTCTACGAGCAGTACTTC. Its translation: CASSRGTAFYEQYF.

The rearrangement uses TRBV7-9 and TRBJ2-5; 10 bases are shared with TRBD2. Matching the DNA end better, TRBJ2-7 makes the J call doubtful. The CDR3 runs 16 residues. Germline loops: CDR1 SEHNR, CDR2 FQNEAQ (reference sequence). This CDR3 reads CASSHQLAGQSYEQYF. The CDR3 DNA reads as TGTGCCAGCAGCCACCAACTAGCGGGACAAAGTTACGAGCAGTACTTC.

This clonotype was picked up one time. The chain has TRBV12-5 and TRBJ1-5, with D perhaps TRBD1 (5 bases). The CDR3 spans 16 residues. Trimming pared 1 base from V and 1 base from J, leaving 11 bases between. Germline CDR1 reads LGHNT; CDR2 reads FRNRAP. CDR3: CASGLDNRDSNQPQHF. CDR3 coding DNA: TGTGCTAGTGGTTTGGACAACCGGGACAGCAATCAGCCCCAGCATTTT.

The chain has TRBV29-1 and TRBJ1-1, with D unresolved. V lost 8 bases to trimming and J lost 6 bases, with 10 bases between them. Germline loops: CDR1 SQVTM, CDR2 ANQGSEA. The CDR3 sequence is 10 residues long. CDR3 sequence: CSTINAEAFF. The CDR3 DNA follows: TGCAGCACAATTAATGCTGAAGCTTTCTTT.

The V gene is TRBV29-1, the J gene TRBJ2-2; D gene ambiguous. From germline, CDR1 is SQVTM and CDR2 ANQGSEA. CDR3 length: 14 amino acids. V lost 4 bases, J lost 1 base, and 10 bases lay in between. CDR3: CSVAGIKNTGELFF. CDR3 DNA sequence: TGCAGCGTTGCTGGTATAAAGAACACCGGGGAGCTGTTTTTT.

This clonotype came up a few times. The chain has TRBV7-2 and TRBJ2-1, with 8 bases matching TRBD2. The CDR3 is made up of 15 amino acids. J lost 8 bases, V lost 7 bases, and 13 bases had no gene match. Germline V gene sequence: CDR1 SGHTA, CDR2 FQGNSA. CDR3 protein: CASTLLGGRRHEQFF. The CDR3 DNA sequence: TGTGCCAGCACCCTCTTGGGCGGGAGGAGGCATGAGCAGTTCTTC.

This rearrangement joins TRBV24-1 to TRBJ1-1, with 8 positions matching TRBD1. V dropped 3 bases and J dropped 3; count of bases not matched to a gene: 11. CDR1 and CDR2 (germline): KGHDR, SFDVKD. The CDR3 spans 17 residues. The CDR3 DNA reads as TGTGCCACCAGTGATCGATTTCGGGGACAGGTCCACACTGAAGCTTTCTTT. Translated, it gives CATSDRFRGQVHTEAFF.

The V gene is TRBV20-1, the J gene TRBJ2-1, with D unresolved. The V end lost 1 base, the J end lost 4 bases, and 14 bases lay between the germline ends. This CDR3 is built from 15 residues. The V gene's germline CDR1 is DFQATT and CDR2 SNEGSKA (reference sequence). The DNA for the CDR3 is TGCAGTGCTAGAGTACGGGCGCGGCTATACAATGAGCAGTTCTTC. Translating gives CSARVRARLYNEQFF.

This chain joins TRBV7-2 and TRBJ1-4, with D possibly being TRBD1 (6 bases). This CDR3 has 16 amino acids. CDR1 and CDR2 from the germline V gene are SGHTA and FQGNSA. V lost 0 bases, J lost 10 bases, and 18 bases lay in between. The CDR3 loop reads CTSSLARGGTRGKLFF. The CDR3 region has the DNA TGTACCAGCAGCTTAGCCAGGGGAGGGACTAGGGGAAAACTGTTTTTT.

Points on this clonotype: Relative to the germline gene, one junction end is altered; a read error may explain this. The V call is TRBV20-1, the J call TRBJ2-6; a weak D match, TRBD1 (5 bases). The CDR3 extends over 15 amino acids. Germline CDR1 DFQATT, CDR2 SNEGSKA (reference sequence). The CDR3: CSASTALSGANVPTF. DNA of the CDR3: TGCAGTGCTAGTACAGCCCTCTCTGGGGCCAACGTCCCGACTTTC.

The chain is built from TRBV6-2 or TRBV6-3 and TRBJ1-2, with D unresolved. Germline loops: CDR1 MNHEY, CDR2 SVGEGT. V was pared by 0 bases and J by 8 bases, with 19 bases between. This CDR3 has 16 amino acids. DNA for the CDR3: TGTGCCAGCAGTTACTCAGAATCTGCGAACACTGGCGGCTACACCTTC. It translates to CASSYSESANTGGYTF.

The chain recombines TRBV3-1 with TRBJ2-5; D gene ambiguous. The V end was cut by 6 bases, the J end by 4 bases, with 18 bases between. Germline V gene lookup returns CDR1 LGHDT and CDR2 YNNKEL (reference sequence). The CDR3 runs 15 residues. The CDR3 bases are TGTGCCAGCAGTCCCGACCGTTTGGCAGCAGAGACCCAGTACTTC. This translates into CASSPDRLAAETQYF.

The chain uses TRBV12-3 or TRBV12-4 and TRBJ2-7; no firm D call. The J call may be faulty, since TRBJ2-5 better matches the DNA end. This CDR3 spans 13 amino acids. The chain's CDR3 is CASSLGNLETQYF. In DNA, the CDR3 is TGTGCCAGCAGTTTAGGCAATTTAGAGACCCAGTACTTC.

The rearrangement links TRBV28 to TRBJ2-1; 14 bases fit TRBD2. The V segment lost 6 bases and the J segment 13 bases; nucleotides outside the gene matches: 5. This CDR3 comprises 13 residues. CDR1 and CDR2 (germline): MDHEN, SYDVKM. CDR3: CASSPGTSGSQFF. Here the CDR3 DNA reads TGTGCCAGCAGCCCCGGGACTAGCGGGAGTCAGTTCTTC. Drawing the rest from reference TRBV28 and TRBJ2-1, the complete variable domain is DVKVTQSSRYLVKRTGEKVFLECVQDMDHENMFWYRQDPGLGLRLIYFSYDVKMKEKGDIPEGYSVSREKKERFSLILESASTNQTSMYLCASSPGTSGSQFFGPGTRLTVL.

This clonotype was seen once. The chain links TRBV24-1 to TRBJ2-1; 8 bases are shared with TRBD2. The germline V gene has CDR1 KGHDR and CDR2 SFDVKD. V gave up 2 bases and J gave up 9 bases; unmatched junction bases: 17. The CDR3 has 18 residues. As DNA, the CDR3 is TGTGCCACCAGTGATTCGACGCCGGGACTAGGAGGGAGCGGTGAGCAGTTCTTC. It is translated as CATSDSTPGLGGSGEQFF.

The gene calls are TRBV12-3 or TRBV12-4 and TRBJ2-1; D possibly uses TRBD1 or TRBD2 (6 bases each). The CDR3 runs to 14 residues. Trimming took off 9 bases at V and 6 bases at J, with 18 bases between the two ends. This CDR3 reads CASSEGGALNEQFF. DNA for the CDR3: TGTGCCAGTTCTGAGGGGGGCGCCCTCAATGAGCAGTTCTTC.

A remark on this clonotype: This may be a read error: a much more frequent sequence differs by one nucleotide. The J gene is TRBJ2-3, the V gene TRBV7-7; 8 bases are a match to TRBD2. Looked up from germline, CDR1 is SSHAT and CDR2 is FNYEAQ (reference sequence). This CDR3 spans 14 amino acids. For the CDR3, the DNA is TGTGCTAGCAGCGTCGGGTCGGGAGGGGATATGCAGTATTTT. It encodes CASSVGSGGDMQYF.

Only a few counts were recorded for this clonotype. The chain carries TRBV6-6 and TRBJ1-2, with D possibly being TRBD1 (6 bases). This CDR3 is built from 12 residues. Germline-derived CDR1 and CDR2 are MNHNY and SVGAGI (reference sequence). Trimming took off 11 bases at V and 7 bases at J, with 17 bases between the two ends. The chain's CDR3 is CARYGGVGGYTF. The DNA for the CDR3 is TGTGCCCGCTACGGGGGCGTTGGTGGCTACACCTTC.

This rearrangement joins TRBV6-1 to TRBJ1-4, with D tentatively TRBD1 (5 bases). V was cut by 1 base and J by 5 bases, with 20 bases left in between. CDR1 and CDR2 (germline): MNHNS, SASEGT. The length of the CDR3 is 18 residues. For the CDR3, the DNA is TGTGCCAGCAGTGAAGGAAAAAGACGGGACGAGAGAAATGAAAAACTGTTTTTT. Translation: CASSEGKRRDERNEKLFF.